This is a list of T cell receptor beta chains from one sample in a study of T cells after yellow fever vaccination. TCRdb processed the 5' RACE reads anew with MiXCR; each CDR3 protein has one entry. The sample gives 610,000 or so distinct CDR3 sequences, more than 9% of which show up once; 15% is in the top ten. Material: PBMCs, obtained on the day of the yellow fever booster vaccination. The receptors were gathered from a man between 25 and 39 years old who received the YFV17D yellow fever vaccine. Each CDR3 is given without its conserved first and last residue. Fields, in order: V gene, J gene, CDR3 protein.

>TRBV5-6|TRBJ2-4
ASSLAAGNIQY
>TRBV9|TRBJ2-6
ASSASGANVLT
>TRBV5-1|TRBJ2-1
ASSPTGTYNEQF
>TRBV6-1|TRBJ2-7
ASRPDSGAYEQY
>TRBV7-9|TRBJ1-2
ASSFAREGGYT
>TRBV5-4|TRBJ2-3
ASSSLTSGVSTDTQY
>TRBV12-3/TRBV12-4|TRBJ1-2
ASKGLGDYGYT
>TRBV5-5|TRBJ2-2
ASSPTSSTGELF
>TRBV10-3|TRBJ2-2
AIRQRGNTGELF
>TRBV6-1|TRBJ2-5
ASSATESQETQY
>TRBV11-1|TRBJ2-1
ASREPGTSGRGAYNEQF
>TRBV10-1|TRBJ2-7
ASSVVREGEQY
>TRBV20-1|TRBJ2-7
SARAGGDYEQY
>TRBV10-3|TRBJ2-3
AISNRDRATDTQY
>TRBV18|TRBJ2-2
ASSPGKGANTGELF
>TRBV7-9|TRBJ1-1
ASSYGLTNTEAF
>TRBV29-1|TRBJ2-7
SVIQGLPSGEQY
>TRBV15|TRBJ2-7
ATSRAGISDYEQY
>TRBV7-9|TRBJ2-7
ASSTSGSYEQY
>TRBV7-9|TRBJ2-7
ASSQQQVYYEQY
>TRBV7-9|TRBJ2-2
ASSPRPGELF
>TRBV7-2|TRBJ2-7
ASSFGTSRSVSY
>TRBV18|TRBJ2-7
ASSPPPGALFHEQY
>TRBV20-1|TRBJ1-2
SARDPAAYGYT
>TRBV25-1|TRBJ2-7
ASSEFIAGGYEQY
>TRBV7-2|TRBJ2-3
ASSFKGTGKGDTQY
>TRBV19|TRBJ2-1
ASKKRGLETYNEQF
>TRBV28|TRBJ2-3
ASSLFTGTVTDTQY
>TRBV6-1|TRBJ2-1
ASSQGLAGRNEQF
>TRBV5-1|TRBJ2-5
ASSSGQTGTQY
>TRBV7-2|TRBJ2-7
ASSLVAPGRDEQY
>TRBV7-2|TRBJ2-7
ASSLEGGKTGQY
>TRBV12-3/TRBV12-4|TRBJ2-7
ASRVGYEQY
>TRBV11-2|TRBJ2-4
ASSLIAGGEKLAKNIQY
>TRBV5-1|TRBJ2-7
ASQPSSGSSYEQY
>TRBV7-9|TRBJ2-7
ASSLTSGRAATYEQY
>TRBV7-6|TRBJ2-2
ASSLVGRTGELF
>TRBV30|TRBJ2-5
ARTRQGRGETQY
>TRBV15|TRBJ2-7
ATSRDMASTYEQY
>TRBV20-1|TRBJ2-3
SARDRGGTWVQY
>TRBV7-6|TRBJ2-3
ASSYLAGVADTQY
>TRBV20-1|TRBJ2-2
STSGRAHGELF
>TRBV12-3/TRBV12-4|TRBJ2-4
ASSLVFPDQY
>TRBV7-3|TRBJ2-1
ASSLTFSGSSYNEQF
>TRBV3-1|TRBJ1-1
ASSPLPGQANTEAF
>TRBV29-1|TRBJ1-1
SVSGRFTEAF
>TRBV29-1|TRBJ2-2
SALPDRASGELF
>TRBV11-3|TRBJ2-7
ASSYDQNEQY
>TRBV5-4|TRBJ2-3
ASNRDRHTDTQY
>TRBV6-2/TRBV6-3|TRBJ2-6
ASSFEGTGANVLT
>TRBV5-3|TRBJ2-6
ASWRTGGMGGANVLT
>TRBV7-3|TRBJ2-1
ASSLLAGDEQF
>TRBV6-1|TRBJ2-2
ASLGGSDTGELF